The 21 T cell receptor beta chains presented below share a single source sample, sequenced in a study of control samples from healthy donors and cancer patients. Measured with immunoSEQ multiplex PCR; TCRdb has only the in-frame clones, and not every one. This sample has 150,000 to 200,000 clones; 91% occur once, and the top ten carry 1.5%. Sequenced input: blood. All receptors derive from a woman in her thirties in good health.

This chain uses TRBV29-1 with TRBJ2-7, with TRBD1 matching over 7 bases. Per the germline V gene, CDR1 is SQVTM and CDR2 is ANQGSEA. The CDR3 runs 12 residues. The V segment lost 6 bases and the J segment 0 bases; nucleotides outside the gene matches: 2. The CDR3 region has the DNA TGCAGCGTCGGGGACAGCTCCTACGAGCAGTACTTC. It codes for CSVGDSSYEQYF.

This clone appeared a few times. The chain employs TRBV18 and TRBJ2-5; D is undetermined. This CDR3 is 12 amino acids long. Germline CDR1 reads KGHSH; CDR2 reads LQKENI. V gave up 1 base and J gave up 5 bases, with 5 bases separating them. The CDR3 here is CASSPRVETQYF. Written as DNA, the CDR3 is TGTGCCAGCTCACCACGGGTCGAGACCCAGTACTTC.

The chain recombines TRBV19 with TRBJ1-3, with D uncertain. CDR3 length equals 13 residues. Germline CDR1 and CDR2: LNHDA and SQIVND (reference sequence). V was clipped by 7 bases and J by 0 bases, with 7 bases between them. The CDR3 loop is CASTGYSGNTIYF. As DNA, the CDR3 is TGTGCCAGTACGGGTTACTCTGGAAACACCATATATTTT.

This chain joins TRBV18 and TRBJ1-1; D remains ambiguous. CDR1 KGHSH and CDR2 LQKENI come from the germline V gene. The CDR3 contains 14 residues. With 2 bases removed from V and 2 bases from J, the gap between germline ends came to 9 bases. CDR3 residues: CASSPAIGNTEAFF. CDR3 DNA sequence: TGTGCCAGCTCACCAGCGATCGGAAACACTGAAGCTTTCTTT.

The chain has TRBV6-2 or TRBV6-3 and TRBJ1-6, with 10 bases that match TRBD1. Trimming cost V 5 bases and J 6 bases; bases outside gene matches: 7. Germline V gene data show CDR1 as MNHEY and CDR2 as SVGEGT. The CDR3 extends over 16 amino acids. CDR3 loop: CASSTGTGAPNSPLHF. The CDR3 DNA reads TGTGCCAGCAGTACCGGGACAGGGGCTCCTAATTCACCCCTCCACTTT.

CDR3 nucleotides: TGTGCCAGCAGCTTAGGCCCCCAGGGGGCTGGAAACACCATATATTTT. This translates into CASSLGPQGAGNTIYF. The chain uses TRBV13 and TRBJ1-3; 7 bases fit TRBD1. The CDR3 contains 16 residues. Germline V CDR1 and CDR2: PRHDT, FYEKMQ (reference sequence). V dropped 0 bases and J dropped 2; count of bases not matched to a gene: 4. Drawing the rest from reference TRBV13 and TRBJ1-3, the complete variable domain is AAGVIQSPRHLIKEKRETATLKCYPIPRHDTVYWYQQGPGQDPQFLISFYEKMQSDKGSIPDRFSAQQFSDYHSELNMSSLELGDSALYFCASSLGPQGAGNTIYFGEGSWLTVV.

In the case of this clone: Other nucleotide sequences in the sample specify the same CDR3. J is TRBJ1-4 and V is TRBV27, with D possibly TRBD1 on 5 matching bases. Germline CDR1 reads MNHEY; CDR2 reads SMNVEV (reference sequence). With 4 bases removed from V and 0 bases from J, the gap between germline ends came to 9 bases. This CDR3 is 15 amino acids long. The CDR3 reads CASSSTGATNEKLFF. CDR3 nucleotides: TGTGCCAGCAGTTCTACAGGCGCAACTAATGAAAAACTGTTTTTT.

CDR3 loop: CASSRTGGYTEAFF. CDR3 sequence (DNA): TGCGCCAGCAGCCGGACAGGGGGCTACACTGAAGCTTTCTTT. The rearrangement uses TRBV4-1 and TRBJ1-1; TRBD1 matches 11 bases. This CDR3 region has 14 residues. Trimming cost V 4 bases and J 3 bases; bases outside gene matches: 1. Looked up from germline, CDR1 is MGHRA and CDR2 is YSYEKL.

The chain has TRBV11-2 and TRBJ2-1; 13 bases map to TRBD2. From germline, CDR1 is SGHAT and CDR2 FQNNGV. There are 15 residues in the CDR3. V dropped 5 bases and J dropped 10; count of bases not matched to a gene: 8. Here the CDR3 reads CASSPTSGGAGEQFF. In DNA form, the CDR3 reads TGTGCCAGCAGCCCCACTAGCGGGGGGGCCGGGGAGCAGTTCTTC.

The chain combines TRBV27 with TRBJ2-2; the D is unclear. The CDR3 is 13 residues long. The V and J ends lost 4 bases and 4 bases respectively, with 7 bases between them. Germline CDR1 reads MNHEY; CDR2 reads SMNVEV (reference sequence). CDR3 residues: CASSSIRTGELFF. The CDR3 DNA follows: TGTGCCAGCAGTTCCATACGCACCGGGGAGCTGTTTTTT.

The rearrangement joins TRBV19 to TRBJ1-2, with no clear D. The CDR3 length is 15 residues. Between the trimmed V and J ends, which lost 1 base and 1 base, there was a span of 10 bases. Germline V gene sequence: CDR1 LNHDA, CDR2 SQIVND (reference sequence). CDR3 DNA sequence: TGTGCCAGTAGTATAGTTTGGAACAGTAACTATGGCTACACCTTC. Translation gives CASSIVWNSNYGYTF.

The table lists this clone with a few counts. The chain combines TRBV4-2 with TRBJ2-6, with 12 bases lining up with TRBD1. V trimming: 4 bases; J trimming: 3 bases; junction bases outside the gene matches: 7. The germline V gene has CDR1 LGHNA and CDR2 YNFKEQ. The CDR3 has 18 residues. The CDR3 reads CASSPGTGGAYGANVLTF. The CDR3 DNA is TGTGCCAGCAGCCCAGGGACAGGGGGCGCGTATGGGGCCAACGTCCTGACTTTC.

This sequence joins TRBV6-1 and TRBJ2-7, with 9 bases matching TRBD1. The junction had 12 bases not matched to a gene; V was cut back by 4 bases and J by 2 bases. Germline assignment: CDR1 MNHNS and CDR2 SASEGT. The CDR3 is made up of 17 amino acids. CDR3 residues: CASSGDRVVGRTYEQYF. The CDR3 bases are TGTGCCAGCAGTGGGGACAGGGTAGTGGGACGAACCTACGAGCAGTACTTC.

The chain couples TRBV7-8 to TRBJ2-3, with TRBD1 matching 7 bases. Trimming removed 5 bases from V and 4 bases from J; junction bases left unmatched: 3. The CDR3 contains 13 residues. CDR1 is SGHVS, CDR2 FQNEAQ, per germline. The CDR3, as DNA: TGTGCCAGCAGCGCACAGGGGCCAGATACGCAGTATTTT. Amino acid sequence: CASSAQGPDTQYF. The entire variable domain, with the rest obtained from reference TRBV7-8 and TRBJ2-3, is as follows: GAGVSQSPRYKVAKRGQDVALRCDPISGHVSLFWYQQALGQGPEFLTYFQNEAQLDKSGLPSDRFFAERPEGSVSTLKIQRTQQEDSAVYLCASSAQGPDTQYFGPGTRLTVL.

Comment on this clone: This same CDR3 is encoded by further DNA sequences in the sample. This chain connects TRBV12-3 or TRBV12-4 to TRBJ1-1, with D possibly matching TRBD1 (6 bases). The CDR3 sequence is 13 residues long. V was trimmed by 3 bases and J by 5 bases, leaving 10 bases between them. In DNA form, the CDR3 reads TGTGCCAGCAGTTTGGGGGGGCCAACTGAAGCTTTCTTT. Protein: CASSLGGPTEAFF.

The CDR3 loop is CAISESGQDNQPQHF. CDR3 bases: TGTGCCATCAGTGAGTCGGGACAGGACAATCAGCCCCAGCATTTT. V gene TRBV10-3 combines with J gene TRBJ1-5, with 8 positions matching TRBD1. The junction had 1 base not matched to a gene; V was cut back by 0 bases and J by 3 bases. The CDR3 runs to 15 residues. CDR1 is ENHRY, CDR2 SYGVKD, per germline.

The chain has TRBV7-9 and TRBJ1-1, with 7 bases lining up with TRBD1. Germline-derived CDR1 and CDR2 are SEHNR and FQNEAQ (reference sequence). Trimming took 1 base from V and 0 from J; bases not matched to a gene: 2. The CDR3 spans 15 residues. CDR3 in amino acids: CASSLEGGVNTEAFF. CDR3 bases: TGTGCCAGCAGCTTAGAAGGGGGCGTGAACACTGAAGCTTTCTTT. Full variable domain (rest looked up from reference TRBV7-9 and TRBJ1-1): DTGVSQNPRHKITKRGQNVTFRCDPISEHNRLYWYRQTLGQGPEFLTYFQNEAQLEKSRLLSDRFSAERPKGSFSTLEIQRTEQGDSAMYLCASSLEGGVNTEAFFGQGTRLTVV.

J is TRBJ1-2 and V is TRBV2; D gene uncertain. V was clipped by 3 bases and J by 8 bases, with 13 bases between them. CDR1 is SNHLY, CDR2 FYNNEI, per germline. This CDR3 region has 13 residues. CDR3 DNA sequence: TGTGCCAGCAGTGATCCGGGAAGGAGGGGCTACACCTTC. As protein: CASSDPGRRGYTF. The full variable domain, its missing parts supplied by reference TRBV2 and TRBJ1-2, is EPEVTQTPSHQVTQMGQEVILRCVPISNHLYFYWYRQILGQKVEFLVSFYNNEISEKSEIFDDQFSVERPDGSNFTLKIRSTKLEDSAMYFCASSDPGRRGYTFGSGTRLTVV.

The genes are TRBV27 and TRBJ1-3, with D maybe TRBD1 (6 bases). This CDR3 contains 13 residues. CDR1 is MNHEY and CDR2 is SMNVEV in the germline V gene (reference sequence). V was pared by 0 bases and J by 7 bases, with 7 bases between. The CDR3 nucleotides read TGTGCCAGCAGTTTATCCACAGGGAACACCATATATTTT. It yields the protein CASSLSTGNTIYF.

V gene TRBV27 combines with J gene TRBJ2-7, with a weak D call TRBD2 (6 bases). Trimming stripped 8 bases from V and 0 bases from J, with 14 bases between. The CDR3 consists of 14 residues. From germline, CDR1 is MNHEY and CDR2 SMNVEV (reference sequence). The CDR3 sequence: CASGYSGPSYEQYF. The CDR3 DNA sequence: TGTGCCAGCGGATATAGCGGCCCCTCCTACGAGCAGTACTTC.

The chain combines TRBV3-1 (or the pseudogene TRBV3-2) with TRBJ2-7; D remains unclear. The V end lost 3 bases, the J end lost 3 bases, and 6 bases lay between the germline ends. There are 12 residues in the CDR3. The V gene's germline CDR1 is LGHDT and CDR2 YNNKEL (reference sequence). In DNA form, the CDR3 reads TGTGCCAGCAGCCATCAACTCTACGAGCAGTACTTC. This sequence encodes CASSHQLYEQYF.